What follows is one T cell receptor beta chain and its context. Donors had localized lung adenocarcinoma, a non-small cell lung cancer. Between the trimmed V and J ends, which lost 4 bases and 10 bases, there was a span of 8 bases. Per the germline V gene, CDR1 is MNHEY and CDR2 is SVGAGI. This CDR3 region has 11 residues. This sample was included in a study of CD4 and CD8 cells across lung adenocarcinoma regions. TCRdb reprocessed the PCR reads with MiXCR, giving one entry per CDR3 protein. The table has 3,000 to 4,000 distinct CDR3 sequences, roughly 70% seen once. J is TRBJ2-1 and V is TRBV6-5, with TRBD1 as a possible D gene (5 bases). This receptor was identified in a male donor with lung adenocarcinoma. The CD4 and CD8 labels of this study may be unreliable. The sequenced sample consisted of CD4+ T cells from the margin of a lung tumor. CDR3: CASSLRGEQFF. The CDR3 region has the DNA TGTGCCAGCAGTTTAAGGGGCGAGCAGTTCTTC.